There are a few counts of the clone carrying this T cell receptor (beta chain). These data belong to a study of blood T cell repertoires in COVID-19. About the research overall: Samples of COVID-19 (acute and convalescent) were obtained from the United States, Italy and Spain. Nucleic acid was either cDNA or gDNA, and it came from T cells, B-cell-depleted T cells, or PBMCs.

Germline assignment: CDR1 LGHDT and CDR2 YNNKEL (reference sequence). CDR3 length equals 12 residues. Trimming took 1 base from V and 8 from J, leaving 6 bases between them. Authors' processing steps: Reference gene primer amplification yielded estimated nucleated cell counts. Produced via immunoSEQ multiplex PCR; TCRdb's table is partial and in-frame only. V and J calls and clone size come straight from that table; D and trimming were deduced from the DNA. The sample has 200,000 to 250,000 clones; 75% to 90% are singletons. J is TRBJ2-1 and V is TRBV3-1 (or the pseudogene TRBV3-2); D uncertain. The sequencing input was peripheral blood. The sequence was obtained from a woman aged 40-49 years with acute or convalescent COVID-19. The CDR3, as DNA: TGTGCCAGCAGCCAAGGTCCCTATGAGCAGTTCTTC. It translates to CASSQGPYEQFF.